The 29 T cell receptor beta chains given below trace back to one sample, sequenced in a study of T-cell reconstitution after alpha-beta-depleted transplantation in children. Unique molecular identifiers were incorporated during preparation of the TCRbeta library. TCRdb ran MiXCR on the PCR reads and lists one entry per CDR3 protein. The sample lists approximately 490,000 distinct CDR3 sequences, around an eighth occurring once. Sequencing was performed on PBMCs from the stem cell graft donor, taken from the stem cell graft. All receptors come from a human donor who donated a stem cell graft to a child with combined immunodeficiency.

In this sample, this clonotype turned up many times. V usage is TRBV6-1 and J usage is TRBJ2-7; 9 nucleotides match TRBD1. Germline lookup yields CDR1 MNHNS and CDR2 SASEGT. The CDR3 runs to 14 residues. Germline trimming cut 6 bases from V and 2 bases from J; bases unmatched to any gene: 5. The CDR3 region has the DNA TGTGCCAGCAGACCGGGACAGGGTCCCTACGAGCAGTACTTC. Amino acids: CASRPGQGPYEQYF.

This clonotype was counted only a few times. V gene TRBV6-6 combines with J gene TRBJ2-7, with D uncertain. This CDR3 is 13 amino acids long. Germline CDR1 is MNHNY and CDR2 is SVGAGI (reference sequence). The V end lost 0 bases, the J end lost 3 bases, and 6 bases lay between the germline ends. The CDR3 reads CASSYSMGYEQYF. The CDR3 DNA is TGTGCCAGCAGTTACTCGATGGGCTACGAGCAGTACTTC.

The table lists this clonotype with many counts. The rearrangement links TRBV10-2 to TRBJ2-2; 9 bases line up with TRBD2. The V and J ends lost 2 bases and 7 bases, in that order; junction bases with no gene match: 2. Germline assignment: CDR1 WSHSY and CDR2 SAAADI. CDR3 length: 14 amino acids. The CDR3 DNA follows: TGCGCCAGCAGTGAGGCGGGGGGGCACGGGGAGCTGTTTTTT. It encodes CASSEAGGHGELFF.

CDR3 amino acids: CASRETFGTVRSYEQYF. For the CDR3, the DNA is TGTGCCAGCAGGGAGACCTTCGGGACAGTGAGGTCCTACGAGCAGTACTTC. The rearrangement links TRBV6-2 or TRBV6-3 to TRBJ2-7; 7 nucleotides align to TRBD1. The junction had 15 bases not matched to a gene; V was cut back by 6 bases and J by 1 base. Germline assignment: CDR1 MNHEY and CDR2 SVGEGT. CDR3 length equals 17 residues.

In this sample, this clonotype turned up a few times. The rearrangement uses TRBV29-1 and TRBJ2-3; TRBD1 matches 7 bases. This CDR3 spans 15 amino acids. Germline CDR1 is SQVTM and CDR2 is ANQGSEA. The J segment lost 2 bases and the V segment lost 5 bases, leaving 10 bases of the junction unmatched. CDR3 coding DNA: TGCAGCGTTCTCCCCCGGGACAGCTACACAGATACGCAGTATTTT. This encodes CSVLPRDSYTDTQYF.

This chain links TRBV7-8 with TRBJ2-1, with a weak D call TRBD2 (6 bases). Germline lookup yields CDR1 SGHVS and CDR2 FQNEAQ. V gave up 5 bases and J gave up 0 bases, with 14 bases separating them. The CDR3 covers 16 residues. The CDR3, as DNA: TGTGCCAGCAGCCCTTTGGCGGGACTCTCCTACAATGAGCAGTTCTTC. This gives the protein CASSPLAGLSYNEQFF.

As for this clonotype: The junction and the germline gene differ at one end; a read error may be behind it. The V call is TRBV20-1, the J call TRBJ1-5; 12 bases match TRBD1. CDR3 size: 16 residues. The germline V gene encodes CDR1 DFQATT and CDR2 SNEGSKA (reference sequence). CDR3 protein: CCALPGQGASNQPQHF. CDR3 in DNA: TGCTGTGCTTTACCGGGACAGGGGGCATCGAATCAGCCCCAGCATTTT.

This clonotype has at least ten counts. The gene calls are TRBV12-3 or TRBV12-4 and TRBJ2-1; 16 nucleotides align to TRBD2. V shed 4 bases and J 8 bases; nucleotides not matched to a gene: 8. The CDR3 has 17 residues. Here the CDR3 reads CASSSSGTSGGADEQFF. The CDR3 nucleotides are TGTGCCAGCAGTTCCTCAGGGACTAGCGGGGGGGCCGATGAGCAGTTCTTC.

This clonotype was picked up one time. The V and J genes are TRBV9 and TRBJ2-1; 7 positions agree with TRBD1. V was pared by 2 bases and J by 7 bases, with 9 bases of the junction left unmatched. The CDR3 consists of 15 residues. The germline V gene has CDR1 SGDLS and CDR2 YYNGEE. CDR3 in DNA: TGTGCCAGCAGCGTCTCCGGGACAGTCCGAAATGAGCAGTTCTTC. Its translation: CASSVSGTVRNEQFF.

The gene calls are TRBV28 and TRBJ2-7; a possible D gene is TRBD1 (7 bases). The germline CDR1 and CDR2 sequences are MDHEN and SYDVKM. V was pared by 2 bases and J by 2 bases, with 13 bases between. The CDR3 runs to 15 residues. The CDR3 DNA follows: TGTGCCAGCAGTTTAGGGGCAGGGGGGACCTACGAGCAGTACTTC. Translation gives CASSLGAGGTYEQYF.

V is TRBV19 and J is TRBJ2-5, with a tentative D call TRBD2 (5 bases). Germline V gives CDR1 LNHDA, CDR2 SQIVND (reference sequence). The CDR3 runs to 13 residues. V lost 6 bases, J lost 0 bases, and 8 bases lay in between. CDR3 nucleotide sequence: TGTGCCAGTAGCCAGCGGAACCAAGAGACCCAGTACTTC. The encoded protein is CASSQRNQETQYF. The entire variable domain, with the rest obtained from reference TRBV19 and TRBJ2-5, is as follows: DGGITQSPKYLFRKEGQNVTLSCEQNLNHDAMYWYRQDPGQGLRLIYYSQIVNDFQKGDIAEGYSVSREKKESFPLTVTSAQKNPTAFYLCASSQRNQETQYFGPGTRLLVL.

The J gene is TRBJ2-2, the V gene TRBV10-3; 10 positions match TRBD2. The J segment lost 4 bases and the V segment lost 4 bases, leaving 0 bases of the junction unmatched. The CDR3 has 14 amino acids. The germline CDR1 and CDR2 sequences are ENHRY and SYGVKD. Here the CDR3 reads CAISASGGTGELFF. Here the CDR3 DNA reads TGTGCCATCAGTGCTAGCGGGGGCACCGGGGAGCTGTTTTTT.

This sequence joins TRBV2 and TRBJ1-5, with a weak D call TRBD1 (5 bases). V lost 7 bases, J lost 5 bases, and 12 bases lay in between. CDR1 is SNHLY and CDR2 is FYNNEI in the germline V gene. This CDR3 contains 13 residues. CDR3 residues: CASKEEGHQPQHF. The CDR3 bases are TGTGCCAGCAAGGAGGAGGGGCATCAGCCCCAGCATTTT.

This clonotype was counted a few times. The V and J genes are TRBV28 and TRBJ2-6, with D unclear. Trimming left V 2 bases short and J 2 bases short, with 4 bases between. In germline, CDR1 is MDHEN, CDR2 SYDVKM. CDR3 length: 14 amino acids. The CDR3 loop is CASSLIAGANVLTF. CDR3 in DNA: TGTGCCAGCAGTTTAATAGCTGGGGCCAACGTCCTGACTTTC.

This clonotype has ten or more counts. The chain is built from TRBV12-3 or TRBV12-4 and TRBJ2-7; D not resolved. Trimming removed 5 bases at V and 1 base at J, with 12 bases between. There are 14 residues in the CDR3. Here the CDR3 DNA reads TGTGCCAGCAGTCGGTCTCGTTCTTCCTACGAGCAGTACTTC. This encodes CASSRSRSSYEQYF.

A few counts support this clonotype. The chain joins TRBV12-3 or TRBV12-4 to TRBJ1-4; no definite D call. With 6 bases removed from V and 7 bases from J, the gap between germline ends came to 12 bases. This CDR3 region has 13 residues. CDR3 nucleotides: TGTGCCAGCAGAAAGGGTTCCTTTGAAAAACTGTTTTTT. It codes for CASRKGSFEKLFF.

Ten or more counts support this clonotype. The chain employs TRBV6-5 and TRBJ1-1, with 8 bases that match TRBD1. J was trimmed by 7 bases and V by 6 bases; bases with no gene match: 7. The CDR3 covers 13 residues. Germline loops: CDR1 MNHEY, CDR2 SVGAGI. The CDR3 DNA reads TGTGCCAGCAGCGTTGACAGGGGAGTTGAAGCTTTCTTT. This translates into CASSVDRGVEAFF.

The CDR3 bases are TGTGCCAGCAGCCACGGGACCACCCCCCAAGAGACCCAGTACTTC. Protein product: CASSHGTTPQETQYF. The chain is built from TRBV7-9 and TRBJ2-5; D assignment may be TRBD1 or TRBD2 (5 bases each). This CDR3 is 15 amino acids long. Per the germline V gene, CDR1 is SEHNR and CDR2 is FQNEAQ (reference sequence). V lost 5 bases and J 1 base, leaving 14 bases between the germline ends.

The chain carries TRBV5-6 and TRBJ1-6; maybe TRBD1 (6 bases). The germline gives CDR1 SGHDT, CDR2 YYEEEE. Trimming pared 6 bases from V and 9 bases from J, leaving 13 bases between. The length of the CDR3 is 13 residues. The CDR3 spells CASKRGAGSPLHF. In nucleotides, the CDR3 is TGTGCCAGCAAAAGGGGGGCCGGTTCACCCCTCCACTTT. The complete variable domain, with remaining parts taken from reference TRBV5-6 and TRBJ1-6, reads DAGVTQSPTHLIKTRGQQVTLRCSPKSGHDTVSWYQQALGQGPQFIFQYYEEEERQRGNFPDRFSGHQFPNYSSELNVNALLLGDSALYLCASKRGAGSPLHFGNGTRLTVT.

This clonotype was picked up a small number of times. The chain employs TRBV6-1 and TRBJ1-5, with D unclear. CDR1 is MNHNS, CDR2 SASEGT, per germline. The CDR3 contains 14 residues. The germline V and J ends were trimmed by 0 bases and 4 bases, with 7 bases remaining between them. CDR3 sequence reads: CASSEAAGNQPQHF. CDR3 sequence (DNA): TGTGCCAGCAGTGAAGCGGCAGGAAATCAGCCCCAGCATTTT.

Concerning this clonotype itself: A much bigger clone sits one base away, suggesting this may be a read error. The rearrangement uses TRBV20-1 and TRBJ2-5, with TRBD1 identical over 11 bases. CDR1 is DFQATT and CDR2 is SNEGSKA in the germline V gene (reference sequence). With V trimmed by 7 bases and J by 7 bases, 8 bases remained unmatched. This CDR3 spans 13 amino acids. The CDR3 DNA reads TGCAGTGTTCTGGGGGACAGGGGGTTGACCCAGTACTTC. It encodes CSVLGDRGLTQYF.

The V call is TRBV2, the J call TRBJ1-5, with 7 positions matching TRBD1. The CDR3 sequence is 13 residues long. The trim removed 6 bases at V and 5 bases at J, leaving 4 bases unmatched. The germline V gene has CDR1 SNHLY and CDR2 FYNNEI. The CDR3 loop is CASRFDRDQPQHF. Here the CDR3 DNA reads TGTGCCAGCAGATTCGACAGGGATCAGCCCCAGCATTTT.

The gene calls are TRBV9 and TRBJ2-3; D uncertain. Trimming removed 0 bases at V and 3 bases at J, with 8 bases between. The germline CDR1 and CDR2 sequences are SGDLS and YYNGEE. The CDR3 has 14 residues. Written as DNA, the CDR3 is TGTGCCAGCAGCGTAGGGGCTACGACAGATACGCAGTATTTT. Residues: CASSVGATTDTQYF.

This chain connects TRBV24-1 to TRBJ2-3, with 9 positions matching TRBD2. The CDR3 totals 18 residues. J lost 3 bases, V lost 6 bases, and 15 bases had no gene match. Germline values: CDR1 KGHDR, CDR2 SFDVKD. The CDR3 DNA follows: TGTGCCACCAGTTCCCGGGCCCCGGGAAGCGGGAGGACAGATACGCAGTATTTT. It yields the protein CATSSRAPGSGRTDTQYF.

The gene calls are TRBV4-2 and TRBJ2-1; 8 nucleotides line up with TRBD2. The CDR3 totals 17 residues. V lost 0 bases, J lost 4 bases, and 8 bases stayed unmatched. Germline V gives CDR1 LGHNA, CDR2 YNFKEQ. The CDR3 DNA sequence: TGTGCCAGCAGCCAAGATTTGCGGGGGGACCGTTACAATGAGCAGTTCTTC. Its translation is CASSQDLRGDRYNEQFF.

The J gene is TRBJ2-5, the V gene TRBV14, with no clear D. This CDR3 contains 13 residues. From germline, CDR1 is SGHDN and CDR2 FVKESK. The V gene lost 1 base and the J gene lost 7 bases, with 10 bases spanning the gap. In DNA form, the CDR3 reads TGTGCCAGCAGCCAAGGCAAGGTTTGGACCCAGTACTTC. Protein: CASSQGKVWTQYF.

The chain has TRBV7-3 and TRBJ1-1, with TRBD1 matching over 9 bases. With V trimmed by 5 bases and J by 1 base, 8 bases remained unmatched. Germline V CDR1 and CDR2: SGHTA, FQGTGA. This CDR3 is built from 16 residues. The CDR3 DNA reads TGTGCCAGCAGCCAACCCCCGGGACAGGGGAACACTGAAGCTTTCTTT. It yields the protein CASSQPPGQGNTEAFF.

This clonotype was observed at least ten times. The CDR3 bases are TGTGCCAGCAGTTTCTTTCAGGAGCAGTACTTC. Protein: CASSFFQEQYF. This sequence joins TRBV12-3 or TRBV12-4 and TRBJ2-7; no firm D call. V was pared by 3 bases and J by 7 bases, with 7 bases between. The CDR3 sequence is 11 residues long.

This clonotype was seen a handful of times. The rearrangement links TRBV30 to TRBJ2-6; D remains unclear. Germline V CDR1 and CDR2: GTSNPN, SVGIG (reference sequence). The CDR3 length is 12 residues. With 3 bases removed from V and 4 bases from J, the gap between germline ends came to 4 bases. In DNA form, the CDR3 reads TGTGCCTGGAGACAGGGGGCCAACGTCCTGACTTTC. It yields the protein CAWRQGANVLTF.